This T cell receptor (beta chain) derives from a study of regulatory T cells in long-lasting Graves disease. Background on the study: Those with persistent Graves' disease had received antithyroid drugs for over 5 years with positive TSH receptor antibodies. Study results and caveats: Among persistent patients, a larger number of public clonotypes were shared (around 3,000) than among newly diagnosed patients (966).

HTBI primers from iRepertoire and Arm-PCR of CDR3 regions yielded the TCR beta libraries. One entry per CDR3 protein results from TCRdb running MiXCR on the multiplex PCR reads. The repertoire holds 300,000 to 500,000 distinct CDR3 sequences, with less than 25% as singletons. This clonotype was seen a single time. Antigen specificity is unknown. Documented time point: persistent/refractory GD, antithyroid drugs over 5 years with positive TRAb. The TCR library was made from RNA that had been extracted from PBMCs in TRIzol. A peripheral blood sample, around 8.6 milliliters in volume, was drawn into EDTA tubes. This specimen was peripheral blood mononuclear cells (PBMCs), taken when the disease was refractory, from a patient treated with antithyroid drugs. This clonotype originated in a female donor with Graves disease.

The CDR3 here is CASRGGGRTGELFF. The CDR3 DNA reads as TGTGCCAGCAGAGGAGGGGGAAGAACCGGGGAGCTGTTTTTT. The chain links TRBV6-1 to TRBJ2-2; TRBD1 or TRBD2 may be the D gene (6 bases each). V gave up 6 bases and J gave up 5 bases, with 13 bases separating them. The CDR3 covers 14 residues. The germline V gene encodes CDR1 MNHNS and CDR2 SASEGT.